Sequencing of this T cell receptor beta chain was carried out in a study of CD8+ T cells in alopecia areata. Turning to the study itself: Twice daily, treated patients received 5 to 10 mg of oral tofacitinib.

The CDR3 consists of 13 residues. Trimming removed 1 base at V and 5 bases at J, with 7 bases between. CDR1 and CDR2 from the germline V gene are SGHAT and FQNNGV. Worth noting for this clone: Antigen unknown.

Sample treatment: oral pan-JAK inhibitor, 5-10 mg twice daily. Study conclusions and caveats: During tofacitinib treatment, many expanded lesional clones remained in scalp and blood. Clonality exceeded that of normal scalp in lesional scalp, most notably in alopecia totalis/universalis.

RNA, once extracted, was reverse transcribed into cDNA for use as the sequencing template. Clones were read by immunoSEQ multiplex PCR, and TCRdb kept only the in-frame ones, dropping some. Found here are some 100,000 clones, about 40% of them singletons; the top ten hold more than 15%. The J gene is TRBJ2-3, the V gene TRBV11-2; no clear D gene. The material sequenced was CD8+ T cells sorted from blood, taken at week 24, from a patient treated with tofacitinib. The receptor was isolated from a human donor with alopecia areata. Here the CDR3 DNA reads TGTGCCAGCAGCTTAGGGGCGTTAGATACGCAGTATTTT. This encodes CASSLGALDTQYF.